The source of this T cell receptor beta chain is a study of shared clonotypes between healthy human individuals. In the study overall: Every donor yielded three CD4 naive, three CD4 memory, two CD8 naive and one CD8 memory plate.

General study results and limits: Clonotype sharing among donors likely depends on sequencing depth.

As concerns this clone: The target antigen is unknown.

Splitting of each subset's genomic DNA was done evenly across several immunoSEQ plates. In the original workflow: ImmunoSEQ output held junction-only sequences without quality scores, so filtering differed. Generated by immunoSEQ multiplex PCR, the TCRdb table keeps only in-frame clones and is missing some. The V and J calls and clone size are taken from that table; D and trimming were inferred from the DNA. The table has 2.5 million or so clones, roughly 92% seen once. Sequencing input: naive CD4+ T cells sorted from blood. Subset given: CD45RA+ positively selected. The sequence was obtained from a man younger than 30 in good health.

The CDR3 spells CASSLAGIEKLFF. CDR3 sequence (DNA): TGCGCCAGCAGCTTGGCGGGAATTGAAAAACTGTTTTTT. V and J are TRBV5-1 and TRBJ1-4; D is ambiguous. CDR1 is SGHRS and CDR2 is YFSETQ in the germline V gene. The CDR3 runs to 13 residues. V shed 0 bases and J shed 7 bases, with 7 bases lying between them. The variable domain in full, with the rest retrieved from reference TRBV5-1 and TRBJ1-4, is KAGVTQTPRYLIKTRGQQVTLSCSPISGHRSVSWYQQTPGQGLQFLFEYFSETQRNKGNFPGRFSGRQFSNSRSEMNVSTLELGDSALYLCASSLAGIEKLFFGSGTQLSVL.